Presented here are 25 T cell receptor beta chains from one specimen sequenced in a study of OX40 agonist ivuxolimab in advanced cancers. Sequencing was performed with immunoSEQ multiplex PCR; in TCRdb, only in-frame clones are kept and a portion is missing. The table lists some 95,000 clones, about 85% of them singletons. The sample here was CD4+ or CD8+ T cells sorted from blood, taken in a trial of the OX40 agonist ivuxolimab. The receptors originated from an adult with an advanced solid tumor such as melanoma, head and neck, liver or kidney cancer.

The V gene is TRBV30, the J gene TRBJ1-2; D not certain. The CDR3 has 11 residues. Germline CDR1 GTSNPN, CDR2 SVGIG (reference sequence). V lost 4 bases, J lost 9 bases, and 12 bases lay in between. The DNA of the CDR3 is TGTGCCTGGACCACTCTATGGAGCTACACCTTC. This sequence encodes CAWTTLWSYTF.

This clone has more than one count but fewer than ten. The chain has TRBV12-1 and TRBJ1-5; the D call of TRBD1 is as the table states it, not checked on the DNA. TRBV12-1 counts as a pseudogene. The length of the CDR3 is 16 residues. In nucleotides, the CDR3 is TGTGCCAGCAGCTTTGACAGGGGCCGTAGCAATCAGCCCCAGCATTTT. The encoded protein is CASSFDRGRSNQPQHF.

V usage is TRBV5-8 and J usage is TRBJ2-3, with 9 bases fitting TRBD1. The V and J ends lost 0 bases and 2 bases, in that order; junction bases with no gene match: 1. The CDR3 runs to 15 residues. Germline-derived CDR1 and CDR2 are SGHTS and YDEGEE. The CDR3 sequence is CASSLGTGVTDTQYF. The CDR3 DNA reads TGTGCCAGCAGCTTGGGGACAGGGGTCACAGATACGCAGTATTTT.

V is TRBV19 and J is TRBJ2-2; TRBD2 might be the D (5 bases). Germline CDR1 LNHDA, CDR2 SQIVND (reference sequence). The V and J ends lost 5 bases and 7 bases respectively, with 8 bases between them. This CDR3 has 12 amino acids. The chain's CDR3 is CASSFRGGELFF. CDR3 in DNA: TGTGCCAGTAGTTTCCGGGGCGGGGAGCTGTTTTTT.

V usage is TRBV28 and J usage is TRBJ2-1; 8 bases are shared with TRBD2. V gave up 7 bases and J gave up 3 bases; unmatched junction bases: 5. This CDR3 region has 14 residues. Germline loops: CDR1 MDHEN, CDR2 SYDVKM. For the CDR3, the DNA is TGTGCCAGCAAGGGCGGGAGGATCTACAATGAGCAGTTCTTC. It encodes CASKGGRIYNEQFF.

The rearrangement joins TRBV7-9 to TRBJ2-3, with TRBD1 identical over 7 bases. Germline V lookup: CDR1 SEHNR, CDR2 FQNEAQ (reference sequence). V lost 8 bases to trimming and J lost 0 bases; unmatched junction nucleotides: 8. The CDR3 sequence is 15 residues long. The CDR3 nucleotides are TGTGCCAGCGGAGCCGGGACAGCTAGCACAGATACGCAGTATTTT. This translates into CASGAGTASTDTQYF.

This clone was detected a few times. J is TRBJ2-5 and V is TRBV10-3; weak D call: TRBD1 (6 bases). The germline gives CDR1 ENHRY, CDR2 SYGVKD. The CDR3 contains 14 residues. V lost 3 bases, J lost 5 bases, and 13 bases lay in between. The CDR3, as DNA: TGTGCCATCAGTGAAGAACAGGGCGGGGAGACCCAGTACTTC. Protein sequence: CAISEEQGGETQYF.

This chain joins TRBV9 and TRBJ2-3; TRBD1 agrees at 10 bases. Germline V gives CDR1 SGDLS, CDR2 YYNGEE. V lost 4 bases to trimming and J lost 4 bases; unmatched junction nucleotides: 12. There are 17 residues in the CDR3. CDR3 protein: CASSLRRDRGNPDTQYF. The CDR3 nucleotides are TGTGCCAGCAGCCTGCGCCGGGACAGGGGAAATCCAGATACGCAGTATTTT. The entire variable domain, with the rest obtained from reference TRBV9 and TRBJ2-3, is as follows: DSGVTQTPKHLITATGQRVTLRCSPRSGDLSVYWYQQSLDQGLQFLIQYYNGEERAKGNILERFSAQQFPDLHSELNLSSLELGDSALYFCASSLRRDRGNPDTQYFGPGTRLTVL.

Comment on this clone: The junction departs from germline at one end; a sequencing error may be responsible. The rearrangement links TRBV4-3 to TRBJ2-1; 12 nucleotides agree with TRBD2. Germline assignment: CDR1 LGHNA and CDR2 YSLEER. CDR3 length equals 15 residues. This CDR3 reads CASTQGLAGYNEQFF. CDR3 bases: TGCGCCAGCACCCAAGGACTAGCGGGGTACAATGAGCAGTTCTTC.

The chain couples TRBV19 to TRBJ1-5; TRBD1 aligns across 7 bases. From germline, CDR1 is LNHDA and CDR2 SQIVND (reference sequence). V lost 5 bases and J lost 7; bases outside the gene matches: 11. CDR3 length equals 15 residues. CDR3 bases: TGTGCCAGTAGTTCCAGTCAGGGGGGTGGACAGCCCCAGCATTTT. Its translation is CASSSSQGGGQPQHF.

J is TRBJ2-7 and V is TRBV27, with D possibly TRBD2 on 5 matching bases. V lost 3 bases to trimming and J lost 7 bases, with 16 bases between them. This CDR3 has 14 amino acids. CDR1 is MNHEY, CDR2 SMNVEV, per germline (reference sequence). CDR3 amino acids: CASSFRAGEREQYF. The CDR3 region has the DNA TGTGCCAGCAGTTTTCGGGCCGGGGAGAGGGAGCAGTACTTC.

J is TRBJ2-3 and V is TRBV6-1, with a possible D match to TRBD2 (5 bases). The CDR3 loop spans 13 amino acids. CDR1 is MNHNS, CDR2 SASEGT, per germline. V lost 8 bases to trimming and J lost 4 bases, with 13 bases between them. CDR3 in DNA: TGTGCCAGCTCCCGGGAACGGGCAGATACGCAGTATTTT. Translating gives CASSRERADTQYF.

This clone appeared once. The J gene is TRBJ2-5, the V gene TRBV4-3; 9 positions match TRBD1. Matching the DNA end better, TRBJ2-7 makes the J call doubtful. The CDR3 is 15 amino acids. Germline V lookup: CDR1 LGHNA, CDR2 YSLEER. The CDR3 nucleotides read TGCGCCAGCAGCCCGGGACAGGGTAATCTCTACGAGCAGTACTTC. It is translated as CASSPGQGNLYEQYF.

This clone was seen only once. This chain links TRBV27 with TRBJ1-1; TRBD1 might be the D (5 bases). From germline, CDR1 is MNHEY and CDR2 SMNVEV (reference sequence). CDR3 length: 17 residues. The V end lost 5 bases, the J end lost 3 bases, and 22 bases lay between the germline ends. The CDR3 spells CASSPPRGQKGDTEAFF. In DNA form, the CDR3 reads TGTGCCAGCAGTCCCCCCCGAGGGCAGAAAGGGGACACTGAAGCTTTCTTT.

The chain combines TRBV19 with TRBJ2-5; D perhaps matches TRBD1 (5 bases). The CDR3 extends over 13 amino acids. Trimming shortened V by 5 bases and J by 5 bases, and 12 bases separated the two germline ends. Per germline, CDR1 LNHDA and CDR2 SQIVND (reference sequence). The chain's CDR3 is CASSPRVGETQYF. In nucleotides, the CDR3 is TGTGCCAGTAGTCCCAGGGTTGGGGAGACCCAGTACTTC.

The rearrangement links TRBV5-6 to TRBJ2-5; tentative D call: TRBD2 (6 bases). Germline assignment: CDR1 SGHDT and CDR2 YYEEEE. This CDR3 has 15 residues. V lost 0 bases and J lost 2, with 11 bases in between. The CDR3, as DNA: TGTGCCAGCAGCTTGGCCACAGGACTACAAGAGACCCAGTACTTC. Translation: CASSLATGLQETQYF.

This clone was seen once. This sequence joins TRBV2 and TRBJ2-3; D may correspond to TRBD1 or TRBD2 (6 bases each). V lost 8 bases and J lost 4, with 19 bases in between. Germline loops: CDR1 SNHLY, CDR2 FYNNEI. CDR3 length equals 15 residues. CDR3 sequence reads: CASSNRIGGADTQYF. For the CDR3, the DNA is TGTGCCAGCTCCAATAGGATCGGGGGCGCAGATACGCAGTATTTT. The full variable domain, rest sourced from reference TRBV2 and TRBJ2-3, is EPEVTQTPSHQVTQMGQEVILRCVPISNHLYFYWYRQILGQKVEFLVSFYNNEISEKSEIFDDQFSVERPDGSNFTLKIRSTKLEDSAMYFCASSNRIGGADTQYFGPGTRLTVL.

The genes are TRBV28 and TRBJ1-4; TRBD1 agrees at 7 bases. J gave up 8 bases and V 6 bases, and 9 bases lay outside the gene matches. CDR1 MDHEN and CDR2 SYDVKM come from the germline V gene. This CDR3 has 14 amino acids. The CDR3 DNA reads as TGTGCCAGCAGCGCAGGGGGAAAGAAAGAAAAACTGTTTTTT. It translates to CASSAGGKKEKLFF.

V and J are TRBV5-1 and TRBJ1-1; D unclear. The length of the CDR3 is 14 residues. Germline lookup yields CDR1 SGHRS and CDR2 YFSETQ. Trimming took 1 base from V and 3 from J, leaving 10 bases between them. CDR3 residues: CASSLRTWDTEAFF. CDR3 in DNA: TGCGCCAGCAGCTTGCGGACCTGGGACACTGAAGCTTTCTTT.

The chain recombines TRBV6-1 with TRBJ2-7; the D gene could be TRBD1 or TRBD2 (5 bases each). The CDR3 runs 13 residues. Trimming took off 7 bases at V and 4 bases at J, with 14 bases between the two ends. The germline V gene has CDR1 MNHNS and CDR2 SASEGT. CDR3 residues: CASTMSGTYEQYF. The DNA for the CDR3 is TGTGCCAGCACCATGTCGGGGACGTACGAGCAGTACTTC.

The chain recombines TRBV5-1 with TRBJ1-3; D is unclear. The V and J ends lost 4 bases and 8 bases respectively, with 16 bases between them. CDR3 length: 14 amino acids. Germline V gene data show CDR1 as SGHRS and CDR2 as YFSETQ. In DNA form, the CDR3 reads TGCGCCAGCAGCCCGGTTGGGTTGGAGTACACCATATATTTT. It is translated as CASSPVGLEYTIYF.

The chain carries TRBV19 and TRBJ2-4; no definite D call. Trimming stripped 2 bases from V and 7 bases from J, with 9 bases between. The germline gives CDR1 LNHDA, CDR2 SQIVND (reference sequence). The CDR3 covers 13 residues. CDR3 residues: CASSILLGNIQYF. The DNA for the CDR3 is TGTGCCAGTAGTATACTCCTGGGGAACATTCAGTACTTC.

The CDR3 DNA is TGTGCCAGTAGCTCGACAGGGTGGAGCACAGATACGCAGTATTTT. The encoded protein is CASSSTGWSTDTQYF. This rearrangement joins TRBV19 to TRBJ2-3; 7 positions match TRBD1. The germline V gene has CDR1 LNHDA and CDR2 SQIVND (reference sequence). The J segment lost 0 bases and the V segment lost 6 bases, leaving 6 bases of the junction unmatched. The CDR3 has 15 amino acids.

This chain links TRBV19 with TRBJ1-5, with D possibly TRBD1 on 6 matching bases. The length of the CDR3 is 14 residues. Germline V gene data show CDR1 as LNHDA and CDR2 as SQIVND (reference sequence). V was cut by 1 base and J by 4 bases, with 8 bases left in between. The CDR3 DNA reads as TGTGCCAGTAGTATAGCGACAGGTAATCAGCCCCAGCATTTT. Protein: CASSIATGNQPQHF.

The chain joins TRBV9 to TRBJ1-4, with 8 positions matching TRBD1. The CDR3 has 15 residues. Looked up from germline, CDR1 is SGDLS and CDR2 is YYNGEE. J lost 6 bases, V lost 5 bases, and 9 bases had no gene match. CDR3 coding DNA: TGTGCCAGCAGTCCAGGGGGCCCCGCGGATGAAAAACTGTTTTTT. Protein: CASSPGGPADEKLFF.